Listed below are T cell receptor beta chains from one sample, sequenced in a study of blood T cells in healthy people across ages. In TCRdb, the 5' RACE reads were re-called with MiXCR into one record per CDR3 protein. The sample has around 1.5 million distinct CDR3 sequences, 42% seen once; the top ten hold less than 8%. The sample comprised blood. The source is a woman aged 18-35 years in good health. The CDR3 runs from the conserved cysteine through the conserved F or W. A D gene is named only where the DNA matches it firmly. Clone size appears in some rows only: once, few, many, or a class for an expanded clone.

>-|TRBV5-1|-|TRBJ1-1
CASGREANTEAFF
TGCGCCAGTGGGAGGGAGGCGAACACTGAAGCTTTCTTT
>-|TRBV20-1|-|TRBJ1-2
CSASLSDRPSNYGYTF
TGCAGTGCTAGTCTCTCTGACAGGCCGTCTAACTATGGCTACACCTTC
>TRBD2|TRBV10-3|few|TRBJ2-7
CAISEGEGYEQYF
TGTGCCATCAGTGAGGGGGAGGGCTACGAGCAGTACTTC
>-|TRBV7-9|-|TRBJ2-4
CASSLESVLGIQYF
TGTGCCAGCAGCTTAGAATCGGTTCTTGGCATTCAGTACTTC
>-|TRBV5-1|-|TRBJ2-1
CASSLEVRGNEQFF
TGCGCCAGCAGCTTGGAGGTTAGAGGCAATGAGCAGTTCTTC
>-|TRBV4-2|few|TRBJ1-1
CASSQDHRQRRTNTEAFF
TGTGCCAGCAGCCAAGATCACCGACAGAGGAGGACGAACACTGAAGCTTTCTTT
>-|TRBV29-1|-|TRBJ1-1
CSVGSGGGQAFF
TGCAGCGTTGGGTCGGGGGGCGGGCAAGCTTTCTTT
>TRBD1|TRBV29-1|few|TRBJ2-7
CSVGRQGSPYEQYF
TGCAGCGTGGGTCGACAGGGATCTCCCTACGAGCAGTACTTC
>-|TRBV11-2|few|TRBJ2-1
CASSLDLGGDEQFF
TGTGCCAGCAGCTTAGATCTGGGCGGCGATGAGCAGTTCTTC
>-|TRBV4-1|-|TRBJ2-7
CASSQDRSGVARNEQYF
TGCGCCAGCAGCCAAGATAGGAGTGGGGTAGCACGCAATGAGCAGTACTTC
>-|TRBV18|-|TRBJ2-7
CASSPTGKGYEQYF
TGTGCCAGCTCACCTACAGGGAAGGGCTACGAGCAGTACTTC
>-|TRBV6-1|-|TRBJ2-7
CASSDSYGYEQYF
TGTGCCAGCAGTGATTCCTACGGTTACGAGCAGTACTTC
>TRBD2|TRBV7-2|-|TRBJ2-5
CASSPGLGSETQYF
TGTGCCAGCAGCCCGGGACTAGGCTCAGAGACCCAGTACTTC
>-|TRBV6-5|-|TRBJ1-3
CASRPAIGKGGNTIYF
TGTGCCAGCAGACCTGCGATAGGGAAGGGTGGAAACACCATATATTTT
>-|TRBV27|-|TRBJ2-3
CASSTTGLLGTDTQYF
TGTGCCAGCAGCACAACAGGGTTATTGGGCACAGATACGCAGTATTTT
>TRBD2|TRBV12-5|-|TRBJ2-1
CASGLGGTSGGNEQFF
TGTGCTAGTGGTTTGGGCGGGACTAGCGGGGGCAATGAGCAGTTCTTC
>-|TRBV12-3/TRBV12-4|-|TRBJ2-3
CASSLSAGTVSVTDTQYF
TGTGCCAGCAGTTTATCGGCAGGGACGGTTTCGGTCACAGATACGCAGTATTTT
>TRBD1|TRBV27|-|TRBJ2-1
CASRYDRGNNEQFF
TGTGCCAGCAGATATGACAGGGGTAACAATGAGCAGTTCTTC
>TRBD1|TRBV11-1|-|TRBJ1-2
CASSLSSSGGYGYTF
TGTGCCAGCAGCTTATCGTCTTCAGGGGGCTATGGCTACACCTTC
>TRBD2|TRBV20-1|-|TRBJ2-1
CSATDLSGRAGRGSYNEQFF
TGCAGTGCTACCGACCTTAGCGGGAGGGCAGGGCGAGGCTCCTACAATGAGCAGTTCTTC
>-|TRBV20-1|-|TRBJ2-7
CSARVPASSYEQYF
TGCAGTGCTAGAGTTCCCGCCAGCTCCTACGAGCAGTACTTC
>-|TRBV6-5|-|TRBJ1-2
CASGGPESGYTF
TGTGCCAGTGGGGGGCCCGAGAGTGGCTACACCTTC
>-|TRBV20-1|-|TRBJ1-5
CSALARVESNQPQHF
TGCAGTGCCCTAGCCCGGGTAGAGAGCAATCAGCCCCAGCATTTT
>TRBD1|TRBV6-4|-|TRBJ2-1
CASSDETGHGQFF
TGTGCCAGCAGTGACGAGACAGGGCACGGGCAGTTCTTC
>-|TRBV5-1|few|TRBJ1-1
CASRWDDSKNTEAFF
TGCGCCAGCAGGTGGGATGACAGCAAGAACACTGAAGCTTTCTTT
>-|TRBV29-1|few|TRBJ1-1
CSVVVGRNTEAFF
TGCAGCGTTGTGGTGGGCAGAAACACTGAAGCTTTCTTT
>TRBD1|TRBV11-3|-|TRBJ2-3
CASSSNRGSTDTQYF
TGTGCCAGCAGCTCTAACAGGGGTAGCACAGATACGCAGTATTTT
>-|TRBV3-1|-|TRBJ1-2
CASSQSGGGYTF
TGTGCCAGCAGCCAATCGGGGGGCGGCTACACCTTC
>TRBD1|TRBV4-2|-|TRBJ2-5
CASSQGLGQKETQYF
TGTGCCAGCAGCCAGGGGCTGGGACAGAAAGAGACCCAGTACTTC
>TRBD1|TRBV29-1|-|TRBJ2-7
CSVTDRAYEQYF
TGCAGCGTCACCGACAGGGCCTACGAGCAGTACTTC
>TRBD2|TRBV3-1|-|TRBJ2-1
CASSQRAGGQYEQFF
TGTGCCAGCAGCCAACGAGCGGGAGGTCAGTATGAGCAGTTCTTC
>TRBD2|TRBV7-9|-|TRBJ2-3
CASSQRLAGGDTQYF
TGTGCCAGCAGCCAAAGACTAGCGGGAGGGGATACGCAGTATTTT
>TRBD1|TRBV7-2|few|TRBJ2-3
CASQQGNWADTQYF
TGTGCCAGCCAACAGGGGAATTGGGCAGATACGCAGTATTTT
>-|TRBV7-2|many|TRBJ2-7
CASSLGHYYEQYF
TGTGCCAGCAGCTTAGGTCACTATTACGAGCAGTACTTC
>TRBD2|TRBV2|-|TRBJ2-5
CASGKLAGGWNEQYF
TGTGCCAGCGGTAAACTAGCGGGAGGATGGAATGAGCAGTACTTC
>-|TRBV21-1|-|TRBJ2-2
CASSKDLYTLENTGELFF
TGTGCCAGCAGCAAAGACCTCTATACACTAGAAAACACCGGGGAGCTGTTTTTT
>-|TRBV7-3|once|TRBJ2-3
CASSLTSHSTDTQYF
TGTGCCAGCAGCTTAACTTCCCATAGCACAGATACGCAGTATTTT
>TRBD1|TRBV18|few|TRBJ2-1
CASSSAGQGNNEQFF
TGTGCCAGCTCATCCGCTGGACAGGGCAACAATGAGCAGTTCTTC
>TRBD1|TRBV20-1|few|TRBJ2-7
CSAGGTGDSYEQYF
TGCAGTGCTGGGGGGACAGGGGATTCCTACGAGCAGTACTTC
>-|TRBV7-2|few|TRBJ2-1
CASSFDGATYNEQFF
TGTGCCAGCAGCTTCGACGGGGCTACCTACAATGAGCAGTTCTTC
>-|TRBV3-1|few|TRBJ2-1
CASSQIDEQFF
TGTGCCAGCAGCCAGATCGACGAGCAGTTCTTC
>TRBD2|TRBV4-1|once|TRBJ2-5
CASSHETSGEPNEQYF
TGCGCCAGCAGCCACGAGACTAGCGGGGAGCCTAATGAGCAGTACTTC
>TRBD1|TRBV7-3|-|TRBJ2-3
CASSLTPGGQETQYF
TGTGCCAGCAGCTTAACCCCAGGGGGACAGGAGACGCAGTATTTT
>-|TRBV29-1|few|TRBJ1-1
CSVGGGAFTYTEAFF
TGCAGCGTTGGAGGAGGGGCCTTTACCTACACTGAAGCTTTCTTT
>TRBD1|TRBV6-1|-|TRBJ2-1
CASSEPGQVSYEQFF
TGTGCCAGCAGTGAGCCGGGACAGGTCTCCTACGAGCAGTTCTTC
>-|TRBV20-1|few|TRBJ2-1
CSADPPGSEQFF
TGCAGTGCAGACCCCCCGGGTAGTGAGCAGTTCTTC
>TRBD2|TRBV7-2|many|TRBJ2-3
CASSLVAGADTQYF
TGTGCCAGCAGCTTAGTAGCGGGGGCAGATACGCAGTATTTT
>-|TRBV4-1|-|TRBJ1-2
CASSQTEVNYGYTF
TGCGCCAGCAGCCAAACAGAAGTTAACTATGGCTACACCTTC
>-|TRBV10-3|few|TRBJ2-3
CAISENGGGTDTQYF
TGTGCCATCAGTGAAAATGGCGGGGGCACAGATACGCAGTATTTT
>-|TRBV10-3|few|TRBJ2-3
CAISLNQGLGDTQYF
TGTGCCATCAGTCTCAATCAGGGGCTAGGGGATACGCAGTATTTT
>-|TRBV11-2|-|TRBJ2-7
CASSLEGAYLASEQYF
TGTGCCAGCAGCTTAGAAGGGGCTTATTTAGCTTCCGAGCAGTACTTC
>TRBD1|TRBV20-1|-|TRBJ2-7
CSARAKTGGEQYF
TGCAGTGCTAGAGCAAAGACAGGGGGCGAGCAGTACTTC
>-|TRBV6-1|-|TRBJ2-5
CASSSLGGGKYQETQYF
TGTGCCAGCAGCTCCCTAGGAGGGGGGAAGTACCAAGAGACCCAGTACTTC
>-|TRBV27|-|TRBJ2-7
CASRPRDGSYEQYF
TGTGCCAGCAGACCCCGGGACGGGTCCTACGAGCAGTACTTC
>TRBD2|TRBV7-9|few|TRBJ2-2
CASSPPGLAGTGELFF
TGTGCCAGCAGCCCACCCGGACTAGCGGGGACCGGGGAGCTGTTTTTT
>-|TRBV9|-|TRBJ2-1
CASSVHSAPYNEQFF
TGTGCCAGCAGCGTTCATAGCGCTCCCTACAATGAGCAGTTCTTC